This T cell receptor (beta chain) was observed in a study of blood T cell repertoires in COVID-19. Study-level background: Sources were T cells, B-cell-depleted T cells, or PBMCs; the material itself was cDNA or gDNA.

This CDR3 has 15 amino acids. Authors' methods: Cell counts per sample came from amplifying reference gene primers. The data were produced by immunoSEQ multiplex PCR, yet TCRdb's version contains in-frame clones alone and is incomplete. The V and J calls and clone size are taken from that table; D and trimming were inferred from the DNA. The sample yields about 54,000 clones, roughly 79% seen once. This sequence was found in an older woman with acute or convalescent COVID-19. The specimen was peripheral blood. V usage is TRBV21-1 and J usage is TRBJ1-6; the D call of TRBD1 is as the table states it, not checked on the DNA. TRBV21-1 is a listed pseudogene. CDR3 bases: TGTGCCAGCAGCAAAGTGATCAGGAATAATTCACCCCTCCACTTT. This codes for CASSKVIRNNSPLHF.